The T cell receptor (beta chain) under discussion was sequenced for a study of T-cell reconstitution after alpha-beta-depleted transplantation in children. Study results and limitations: Fresh T-cell production supplied most of the T-cell counts and diversity seen one year after transplant. By about two months after transplant, alpha-beta T cells reportedly arose from several hundred graft clones that had expanded. Surviving recipient T cells and thymic progenitors produced the high day-60 TCRbeta diversity seen in some patients.

This sample's TCRbeta library carried unique molecular identifier barcodes. TCRdb re-derived calls from the PCR reads in MiXCR, one entry per CDR3 protein. The sample lists approximately 240,000 distinct CDR3 sequences; roughly 11% were seen once. In germline, CDR1 is SGHRS, CDR2 YFSETQ. V gave up 1 base and J gave up 5 bases, with 6 bases separating them. This CDR3 region has 12 residues. This clonotype was counted many times. The antigen remains undetermined. The TCR originated in a child in the first two years of life with acute myeloid leukemia, due to receive a stem cell transplant. The chain combines TRBV5-1 with TRBJ2-5; D is unclear. Source: PBMCs, taken before TCRalphabeta/CD19-depleted stem cell transplant. Written as DNA, the CDR3 is TGCGCCAGCAGCTTGAGAGAGGAGACCCAGTACTTC. This encodes CASSLREETQYF.